These 10 T cell receptor beta chains came from one sample sequenced in a study of CD8+CD57+ T cells in acquired aplastic anemia. Patients picked for sequencing had shown CD8+CD57+ cell expansion detected by flow cytometry. According to the study, genomic DNA was the template for TCR beta VDJ and CDR3 profiling. MiXCR, run by TCRdb on the reads, gives a single entry per CDR3 protein. The table has 210,000 or so distinct CDR3 sequences, roughly 50% seen once. The specimen was sorted CD4+, CD8+, or CD8+CD57+ T cells (not recorded which) from PBMCs. The receptor source for this set is a human donor with aplastic anemia.

This clonotype was observed many times. The chain couples TRBV29-1 to TRBJ1-1; D gene unclear. The CDR3 loop spans 16 amino acids. V dropped 0 bases and J dropped 0 bases, with 14 bases sitting between them. The germline CDR1 and CDR2 sequences are SQVTM and ANQGSEA. CDR3 sequence (DNA): TGCAGCGTTGAAGAGGCTTCGGGAGGATTGAACACTGAAGCTTTCTTT. Translated, it gives CSVEEASGGLNTEAFF.

The rearrangement uses TRBV19 and TRBJ2-7; 7 nucleotides align to TRBD1. CDR3 size: 17 residues. V dropped 9 bases and J dropped 3; count of bases not matched to a gene: 20. Germline lookup yields CDR1 LNHDA and CDR2 SQIVND (reference sequence). In DNA, the CDR3 is TGTGCCAGCACCCCAAGAAAAGGGGGACAGCGAGTCTACGAGCAGTACTTC. It is translated as CASTPRKGGQRVYEQYF.

The chain has TRBV2 and TRBJ2-3; 12 nucleotides match TRBD2. Germline CDR1 and CDR2: SNHLY and FYNNEI. The J segment lost 5 bases and the V segment lost 3 bases, leaving 12 bases of the junction unmatched. The CDR3 loop spans 18 amino acids. The CDR3 here is CASSEMHTSGGRGDTQYF. The DNA for the CDR3 is TGTGCCAGCAGTGAGATGCACACTAGCGGGGGGCGTGGAGATACGCAGTATTTT.

In this sample, this clonotype turned up a few times. The rearrangement joins TRBV9 to TRBJ2-3; D unclear. With 3 bases removed from V and 1 base from J, the gap between germline ends came to 6 bases. Germline values: CDR1 SGDLS, CDR2 YYNGEE. This CDR3 spans 13 amino acids. The CDR3 spells CASSAEGTDTQYF. The CDR3 coding sequence is TGTGCCAGCAGCGCAGAGGGCACAGATACGCAGTATTTT. The variable domain in full, with the rest retrieved from reference TRBV9 and TRBJ2-3, is DSGVTQTPKHLITATGQRVTLRCSPRSGDLSVYWYQQSLDQGLQFLIQYYNGEERAKGNILERFSAQQFPDLHSELNLSSLELGDSALYFCASSAEGTDTQYFGPGTRLTVL.

CDR3 sequence (DNA): TGTGCCAGCAGTCTCGGGTGGGGGGGGACAGGCCGCAATTCACCCCTCCACTTT. Protein: CASSLGWGGTGRNSPLHF. The rearrangement joins TRBV27 to TRBJ1-6; 8 bases are a match to TRBD1. Unmatched junction bases numbered 16, after V lost 5 bases and J lost 7 bases. In germline, CDR1 is MNHEY, CDR2 SMNVEV (reference sequence). The CDR3 sequence is 18 residues long.

This clonotype was seen ten or more times. The gene calls are TRBV5-4 and TRBJ2-1; 8 bases are a match to TRBD1. The CDR3 has 15 amino acids. Germline V gene lookup returns CDR1 SGHNT and CDR2 YYREEE (reference sequence). The V segment lost 1 base and the J segment 7 bases; nucleotides outside the gene matches: 7. CDR3 DNA: TGTGCCAGCAGCTTGCAGGGGGCGAATTGGAATGAGCAGTTCTTC. Translating it yields CASSLQGANWNEQFF.

This chain uses TRBV5-5 with TRBJ1-5; D unclear. Trimming pared 4 bases from V and 7 bases from J, leaving 21 bases between. Germline CDR1 SGHKS, CDR2 YYEKEE (reference sequence). This CDR3 has 16 amino acids. The CDR3 DNA is TGTGCCAGCAGCGCTGGCGCAGCCCTACCGGCGCAGCCCCAGCATTTT. Amino acid sequence: CASSAGAALPAQPQHF. Full variable domain (rest looked up from reference TRBV5-5 and TRBJ1-5): DAGVTQSPTHLIKTRGQQVTLRCSPISGHKSVSWYQQVLGQGPQFIFQYYEKEERGRGNFPDRFSARQFPNYSSELNVNALLLGDSALYLCASSAGAALPAQPQHFGDGTRLSIL.

The rearrangement joins TRBV10-2 to TRBJ1-1, with D tentatively TRBD1 (5 bases). The V end was cut by 10 bases, the J end by 9 bases, with 24 bases between. Germline CDR1 WSHSY, CDR2 SAAADI. There are 14 residues in the CDR3. This chain's CDR3 is CATTAGGEAEKAFF. The CDR3 coding sequence is TGCGCCACCACCGCGGGAGGGGAAGCGGAGAAAGCTTTCTTT.

This clonotype was detected many times. This sequence joins TRBV15 and TRBJ2-2; 8 nucleotides agree with TRBD1. J was trimmed by 1 base and V by 0 bases; bases with no gene match: 13. The germline V gene encodes CDR1 LNHNV and CDR2 YYDKDF (reference sequence). The CDR3 length is 20 residues. The CDR3 DNA reads TGTGCCACCAGCAGAGAGGGGCTTCGTCTTGGGACAGGGAACACCGGGGAGCTGTTTTTT. This encodes CATSREGLRLGTGNTGELFF. Full variable domain (remainder filled in from reference TRBV15 and TRBJ2-2): DAMVIQNPRYQVTQFGKPVTLSCSQTLNHNVMYWYQQKSSQAPKLLFHYYDKDFNNEADTPDNFQSRRPNTSFCFLDIRSPGLGDTAMYLCATSREGLRLGTGNTGELFFGEGSRLTVL.

This clonotype was found many times. The V gene is TRBV10-3, the J gene TRBJ2-3, with 7 bases matching TRBD1. CDR3 length equals 15 residues. Germline CDR1 is ENHRY and CDR2 is SYGVKD. V was pared by 5 bases and J by 2 bases, with 7 bases of the junction left unmatched. Written as DNA, the CDR3 is TGTGCCATCAGTAATACCGACAGGGCCACAGATACGCAGTATTTT. Protein sequence: CAISNTDRATDTQYF.